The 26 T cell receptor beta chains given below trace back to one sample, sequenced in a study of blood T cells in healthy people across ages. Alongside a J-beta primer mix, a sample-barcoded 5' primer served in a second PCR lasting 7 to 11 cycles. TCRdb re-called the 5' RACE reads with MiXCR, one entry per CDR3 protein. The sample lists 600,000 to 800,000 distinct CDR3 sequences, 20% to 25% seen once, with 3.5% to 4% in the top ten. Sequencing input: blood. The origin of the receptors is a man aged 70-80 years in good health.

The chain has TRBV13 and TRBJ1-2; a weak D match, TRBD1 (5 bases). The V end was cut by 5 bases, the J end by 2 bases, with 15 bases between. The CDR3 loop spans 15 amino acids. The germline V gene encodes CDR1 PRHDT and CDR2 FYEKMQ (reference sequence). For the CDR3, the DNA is TGTGCCAGCAGCCCAATTATGTGGGGGAACTATGGCTACACCTTC. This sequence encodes CASSPIMWGNYGYTF.

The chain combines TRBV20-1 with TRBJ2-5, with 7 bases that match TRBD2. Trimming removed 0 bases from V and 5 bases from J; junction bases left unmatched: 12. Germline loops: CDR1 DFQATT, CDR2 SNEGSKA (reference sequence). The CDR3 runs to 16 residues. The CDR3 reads CSARDRVGGSLETQYF. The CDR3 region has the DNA TGCAGTGCTAGAGATCGGGTGGGCGGGAGTCTGGAGACCCAGTACTTC.

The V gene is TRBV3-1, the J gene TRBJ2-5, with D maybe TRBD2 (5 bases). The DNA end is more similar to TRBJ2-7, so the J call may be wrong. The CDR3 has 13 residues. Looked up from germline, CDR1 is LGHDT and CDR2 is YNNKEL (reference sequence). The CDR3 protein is CASSGRSTYEQYF. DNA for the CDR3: TGTGCCAGCAGCGGGAGAAGTACCTACGAGCAGTACTTC.

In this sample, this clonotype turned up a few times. The CDR3 nucleotides read TGCAGCGTTGAAAATACCGGGGCGGCGAACACTGAAGCTTTCTTT. Protein: CSVENTGAANTEAFF. This sequence joins TRBV29-1 and TRBJ1-1; TRBD1 might be the D (5 bases). The CDR3 runs 15 residues. V dropped 2 bases and J dropped 1 base, with 14 bases sitting between them. In germline, CDR1 is SQVTM, CDR2 ANQGSEA.

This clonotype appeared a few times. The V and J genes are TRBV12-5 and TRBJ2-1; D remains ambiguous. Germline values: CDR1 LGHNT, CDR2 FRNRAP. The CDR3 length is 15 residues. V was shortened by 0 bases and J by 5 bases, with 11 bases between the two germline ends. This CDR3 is CASGLVHSPHNEQFF. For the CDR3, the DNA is TGTGCTAGTGGTTTGGTACACAGTCCCCACAATGAGCAGTTCTTC.

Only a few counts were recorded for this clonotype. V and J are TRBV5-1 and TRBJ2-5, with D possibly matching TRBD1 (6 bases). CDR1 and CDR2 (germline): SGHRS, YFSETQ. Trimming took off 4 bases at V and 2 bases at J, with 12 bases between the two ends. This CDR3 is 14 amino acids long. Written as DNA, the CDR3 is TGCGCCAGCAGCCCGGGACACGGTCAAGAGACCCAGTACTTC. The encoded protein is CASSPGHGQETQYF. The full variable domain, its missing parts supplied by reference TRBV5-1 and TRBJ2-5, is KAGVTQTPRYLIKTRGQQVTLSCSPISGHRSVSWYQQTPGQGLQFLFEYFSETQRNKGNFPGRFSGRQFSNSRSEMNVSTLELGDSALYLCASSPGHGQETQYFGPGTRLLVL.

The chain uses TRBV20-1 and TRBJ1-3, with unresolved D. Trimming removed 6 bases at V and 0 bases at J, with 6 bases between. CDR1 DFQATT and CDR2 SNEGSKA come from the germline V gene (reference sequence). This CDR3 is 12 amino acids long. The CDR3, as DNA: TGCAGTGCCGTGAACTCTGGAAACACCATATATTTT. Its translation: CSAVNSGNTIYF.

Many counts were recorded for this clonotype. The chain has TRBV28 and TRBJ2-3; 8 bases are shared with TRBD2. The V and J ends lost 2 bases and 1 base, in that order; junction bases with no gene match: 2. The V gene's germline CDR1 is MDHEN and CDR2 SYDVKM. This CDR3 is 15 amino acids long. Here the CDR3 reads CASSLLAGRTDTQYF. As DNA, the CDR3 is TGTGCCAGCAGTTTACTAGCGGGTCGCACAGATACGCAGTATTTT. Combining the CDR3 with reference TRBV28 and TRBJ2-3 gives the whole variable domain DVKVTQSSRYLVKRTGEKVFLECVQDMDHENMFWYRQDPGLGLRLIYFSYDVKMKEKGDIPEGYSVSREKKERFSLILESASTNQTSMYLCASSLLAGRTDTQYFGPGTRLTVL.

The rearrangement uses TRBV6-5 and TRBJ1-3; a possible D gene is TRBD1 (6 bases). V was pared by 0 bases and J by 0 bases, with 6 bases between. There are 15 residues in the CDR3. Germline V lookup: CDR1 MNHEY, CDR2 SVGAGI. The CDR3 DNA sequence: TGTGCCAGCAGTTACTCAGGGGGCTCTGGAAACACCATATATTTT. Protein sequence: CASSYSGGSGNTIYF.

CDR3 bases: TGCGCCAGCAGCGTCCGGGGGGCCAGGTACCAAGAGACCCAGTACTTC. Translation gives CASSVRGARYQETQYF. This chain links TRBV5-1 with TRBJ2-5; D is possibly TRBD2 (7 bases). Germline V gene sequence: CDR1 SGHRS, CDR2 YFSETQ. The germline V and J ends were trimmed by 4 bases and 0 bases, with 16 bases remaining between them. The CDR3 totals 16 residues.

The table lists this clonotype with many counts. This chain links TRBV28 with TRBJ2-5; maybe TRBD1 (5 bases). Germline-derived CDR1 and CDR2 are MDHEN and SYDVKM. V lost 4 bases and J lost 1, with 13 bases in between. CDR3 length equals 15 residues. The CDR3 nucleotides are TGTGCCAGCAGTTCCCTACAGGAACTCCAAGAGACCCAGTACTTC. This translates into CASSSLQELQETQYF. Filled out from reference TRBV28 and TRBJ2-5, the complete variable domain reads DVKVTQSSRYLVKRTGEKVFLECVQDMDHENMFWYRQDPGLGLRLIYFSYDVKMKEKGDIPEGYSVSREKKERFSLILESASTNQTSMYLCASSSLQELQETQYFGPGTRLLVL.

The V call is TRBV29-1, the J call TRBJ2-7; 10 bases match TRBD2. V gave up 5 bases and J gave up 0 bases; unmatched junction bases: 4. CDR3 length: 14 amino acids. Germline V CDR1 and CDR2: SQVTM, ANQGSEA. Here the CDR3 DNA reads TGCAGCGTTACCGGGACTAGCGACTCCTACGAGCAGTACTTC. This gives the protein CSVTGTSDSYEQYF.

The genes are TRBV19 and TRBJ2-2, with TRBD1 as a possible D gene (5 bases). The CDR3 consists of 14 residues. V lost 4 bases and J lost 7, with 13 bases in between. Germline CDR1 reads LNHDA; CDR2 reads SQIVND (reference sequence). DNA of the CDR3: TGTGCCAGTAGTACGACAGAGCTCGACGGGGAGCTGTTTTTT. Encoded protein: CASSTTELDGELFF.

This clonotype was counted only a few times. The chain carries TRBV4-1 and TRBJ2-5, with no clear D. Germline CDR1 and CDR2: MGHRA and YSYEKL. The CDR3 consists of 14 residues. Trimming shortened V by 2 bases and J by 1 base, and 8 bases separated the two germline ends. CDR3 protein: CASSQFDGQETQYF. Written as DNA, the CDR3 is TGCGCCAGCAGCCAATTCGACGGCCAAGAGACCCAGTACTTC.

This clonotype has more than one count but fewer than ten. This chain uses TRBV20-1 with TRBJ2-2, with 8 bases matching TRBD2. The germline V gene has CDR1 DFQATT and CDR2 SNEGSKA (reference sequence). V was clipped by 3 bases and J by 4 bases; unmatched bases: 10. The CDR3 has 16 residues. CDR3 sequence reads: CSASWSAGASTGELFF. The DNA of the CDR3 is TGCAGTGCTAGTTGGTCAGCGGGAGCTAGCACCGGGGAGCTGTTTTTT.

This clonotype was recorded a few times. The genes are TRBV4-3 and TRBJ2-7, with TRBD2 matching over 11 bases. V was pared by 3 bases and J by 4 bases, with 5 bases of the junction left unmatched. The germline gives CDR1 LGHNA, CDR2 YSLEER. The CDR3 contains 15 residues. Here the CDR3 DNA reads TGCGCCAGCAGCCAGAAACTAGCGGGAGTTTACGAGCAGTACTTC. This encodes CASSQKLAGVYEQYF.

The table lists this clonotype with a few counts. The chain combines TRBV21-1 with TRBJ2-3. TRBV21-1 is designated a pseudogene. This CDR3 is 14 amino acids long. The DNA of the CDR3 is TGTGCCAGCAGCAAAGCGACAGAAGGAGATACGCAGTATTTT. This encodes CASSKATEGDTQYF.

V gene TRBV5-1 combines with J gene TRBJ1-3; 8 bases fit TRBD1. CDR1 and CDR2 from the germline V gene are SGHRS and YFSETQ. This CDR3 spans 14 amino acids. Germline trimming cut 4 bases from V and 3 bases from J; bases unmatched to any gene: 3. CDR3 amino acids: CASSVDRVGNTIYF. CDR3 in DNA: TGCGCCAGCAGCGTGGACAGGGTTGGAAACACCATATATTTT.

CDR3 loop: CASSLGLAGKGGEETQYF. The CDR3 region has the DNA TGCGCCAGCAGCTTGGGACTAGCGGGAAAAGGAGGGGAAGAGACCCAGTACTTC. The chain couples TRBV5-1 to TRBJ2-5; 11 bases line up with TRBD2. The junction had 10 bases not matched to a gene; V was cut back by 0 bases and J by 3 bases. The V gene's germline CDR1 is SGHRS and CDR2 YFSETQ. The CDR3 is 18 residues long.

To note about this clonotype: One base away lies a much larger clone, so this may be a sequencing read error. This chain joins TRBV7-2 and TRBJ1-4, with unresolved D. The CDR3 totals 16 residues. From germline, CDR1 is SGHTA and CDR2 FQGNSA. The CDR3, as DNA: TGTGCCAACAGCTTATTCCCCCCACCAACCAGTGAAAAACTGTTTTTT. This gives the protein CANSLFPPPTSEKLFF.

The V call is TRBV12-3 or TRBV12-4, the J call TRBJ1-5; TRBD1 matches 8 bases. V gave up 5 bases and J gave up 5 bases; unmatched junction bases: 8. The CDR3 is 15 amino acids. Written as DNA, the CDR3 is TGTGCCAGCAGTCATGGACAGGGACCTGATCAGCCCCAGCATTTT. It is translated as CASSHGQGPDQPQHF.

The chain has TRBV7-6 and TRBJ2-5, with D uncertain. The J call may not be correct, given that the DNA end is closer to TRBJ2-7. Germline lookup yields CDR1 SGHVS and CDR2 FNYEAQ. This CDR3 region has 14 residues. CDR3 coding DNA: TGTGCCAGCAGCAGCAATCCTCCCTCCTACGAGCAGTACTTC. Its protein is CASSSNPPSYEQYF.

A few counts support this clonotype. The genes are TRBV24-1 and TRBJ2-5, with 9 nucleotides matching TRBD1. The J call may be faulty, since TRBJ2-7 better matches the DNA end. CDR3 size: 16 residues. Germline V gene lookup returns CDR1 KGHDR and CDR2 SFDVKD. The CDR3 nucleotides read TGTGCCACCAGTGATGGGACAGGGTCTCGTTTCTACGAGCAGTACTTC. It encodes CATSDGTGSRFYEQYF.

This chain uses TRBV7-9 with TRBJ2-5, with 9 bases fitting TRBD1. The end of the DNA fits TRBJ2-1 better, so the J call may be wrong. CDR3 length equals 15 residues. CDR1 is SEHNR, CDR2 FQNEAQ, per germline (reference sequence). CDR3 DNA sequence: TGTGCCAGCAGCTCCGGGACAGGGATCGGGAATGAGCAGTTCTTC. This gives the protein CASSSGTGIGNEQFF.

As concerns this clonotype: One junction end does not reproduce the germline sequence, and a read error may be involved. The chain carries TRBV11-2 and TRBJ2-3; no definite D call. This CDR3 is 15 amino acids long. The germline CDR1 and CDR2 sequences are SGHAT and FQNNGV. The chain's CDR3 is CACSLVKPSTDTQYF. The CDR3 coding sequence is TGTGCCTGCAGCTTAGTAAAGCCTAGCACAGATACGCAGTATTTT.

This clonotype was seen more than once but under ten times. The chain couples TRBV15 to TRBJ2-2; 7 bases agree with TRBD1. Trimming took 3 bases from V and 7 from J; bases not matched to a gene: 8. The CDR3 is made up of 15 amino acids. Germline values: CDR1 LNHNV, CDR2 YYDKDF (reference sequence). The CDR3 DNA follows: TGTGCCACCAGCAGTAGTGACAGGGCGAACGGGGAGCTGTTTTTT. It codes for CATSSSDRANGELFF.